The sequence of this TCR beta chain was determined in a study of T-cell reconstitution after alpha-beta-depleted transplantation in children (TCRdb year 2016). Background for the entire study: The study quantitatively tracked T-cell immune reconstitution after TCRalphabeta/CD19-depleted allogeneic hematopoietic cell transplantation in children using TCR repertoire profiling. Results the study describes overall, beyond this receptor: The frequencies of hyperexpanded clones fell over the following months, and after one year, T-cell counts and TCRbeta diversity were mostly attributed to newly produced T cells. In some patients, the high TCRbeta diversity seen at day 60 was put down to recipient T cells and intrathymic progenitors that had survived conditioning. About two months after transplant, the apparently early recovery of alphabetaT-cell counts reportedly depended on just several hundred clones that had expanded rapidly and came from non-depleted graft cells.

Receptor libraries were prepared by PCR. For sequencing, an Illumina HiSeq 2500 was employed. TCR library preparation used molecular barcoding, with unique molecular identifiers applied to normalize quantification of the TCRbeta repertoire. Starting from the raw public reads, TCRdb applied fastp trimming at Q25, assembled clones with MiXCR and retained in-frame beta chains. Rows matching on CDR3 protein sequence are summarized as one entry with the most common DNA and genes. Within this sample are nearly 20,000 distinct CDR3 sequences, with 10% to 15% of them counted one time only. The ten largest account for 35% of the sample. As regards this clonotype: Its target antigen remains unknown. There are no base qualities to consult, and no much larger clone falls within one base.

The label giving this sample's time point can be read as: day 60 (about 2 months) after transplantation. What the treatment or condition label conveys for this sample: allogeneic hematopoietic cell transplantation with graft depleted of TCRalphabeta T cells and CD19 B cells. The children who served as transplant recipients had been given grafts of TCRalphabeta/CD19-depleted allogeneic hematopoietic cells. From the cysteine up to the phenylalanine, the CDR3 has a length of 12 residues. The read is trimmed to its CDR3 DNA, 36 bases read in frame from base 1. The germline V gene (reference sequence) supplies CDR1 LGHDT and CDR2 YNNKEL. Trimming costs V 6 bases and J 6 bases, and their ends lie 10 bases apart.

This clonotype was sampled from a female patient under 10 years old who had a stem cell transplant for congenital amegakaryocytic thrombocytopenia, so the T cells may come from the graft donor. The material was PBMCs, mostly from graft donor cells, obtained 60 days after TCRalphabeta/CD19-depleted stem cell transplant. Recombination linked TRBV3-1 to TRBJ2-3; TRBD2 might be the D gene, on 6 matching bases. The CDR3 here reads CASSLGRDTQYF. The bases are TGTGCCAGCAGTCTAGGGAGGGATACGCAGTATTTT.